These 11 T cell receptor beta chains came from one sample sequenced in a study of T cells in Graves' hyperthyroidism and ophthalmopathy. Amplification targeted TCR beta CDR3 regions from RNA transcripts. Carried out on the TCR CDR3, a first-round RT-PCR used the HTBI primer set. One entry per CDR3 protein results from TCRdb running MiXCR on the multiplex PCR reads. The table shows around 580,000 distinct CDR3 sequences, with more than 45% occurring only once. The sample consisted of peripheral blood or thyroid tissue (not recorded which). These receptors originate from a woman under 30 with Graves' hyperthyroidism.

The chain combines TRBV20-1 with TRBJ1-1, with TRBD1 identical over 9 bases. Trimming took 5 bases from V and 2 from J; bases not matched to a gene: 9. Germline-derived CDR1 and CDR2 are DFQATT and SNEGSKA (reference sequence). This CDR3 is 15 amino acids long. CDR3 amino acids: CSAGWTGEGNTEAFF. The CDR3, as DNA: TGCAGTGCTGGTTGGACAGGGGAAGGAAACACTGAAGCTTTCTTT.

This clonotype showed up many times. This chain links TRBV24-1 with TRBJ1-1; D is uncertain. V gave up 0 bases and J gave up 8 bases, with 3 bases separating them. The CDR3 is 11 residues long. In germline, CDR1 is KGHDR, CDR2 SFDVKD. CDR3 in DNA: TGTGCCACCAGTGATTTGGGAGAAGCTTTCTTT. It is translated as CATSDLGEAFF.

V and J are TRBV5-5 and TRBJ1-3, with a possible D match to TRBD1 (5 bases). Germline assignment: CDR1 SGHKS and CDR2 YYEKEE (reference sequence). This CDR3 spans 15 amino acids. Trimming pared 4 bases from V and 0 bases from J, leaving 11 bases between. This CDR3 reads CASSARDVSGNTIYF. DNA for the CDR3: TGTGCCAGCAGCGCCCGGGACGTCTCTGGAAACACCATATATTTT.

The chain is built from TRBV20-1 and TRBJ2-5; D is perhaps TRBD1 or TRBD2 (5 bases each). V lost 5 bases to trimming and J lost 4 bases, with 11 bases between them. The CDR3 sequence is 12 residues long. From germline, CDR1 is DFQATT and CDR2 SNEGSKA (reference sequence). The CDR3: CSAGSGTETQYF. The CDR3 bases are TGCAGTGCTGGTTCCGGGACAGAGACCCAGTACTTC.

This clonotype was detected ten times or more. The CDR3 reads CASSAPGLFAQHF. The CDR3 region has the DNA TGTGCCAGCAGTGCACCGGGCCTTTTCGCCCAGCATTTT. The V gene is TRBV2, the J gene TRBJ1-5; D gene ambiguous. V was shortened by 4 bases and J by 11 bases, with 15 bases between the two germline ends. CDR3 length: 13 amino acids. CDR1 and CDR2 from the germline V gene are SNHLY and FYNNEI.

Turning to this clonotype: Because it lacks the conserved phenylalanine or tryptophan at the end, this CDR3 is likely a read error. The DNA is omitted, as the CDR3 cannot be located on it reliably, and the CDR3 follows TCRdb's listing. This rearrangement joins TRBV7-3 to TRBJ2-7; the table's D call TRBD2 went unverified against the DNA. Inclusive of both ends, the CDR3 amounts to 9 amino acids. Germline loops: CDR1 SGHTA, CDR2 FQGTGA. The CDR3 here is CASRGKIAG.

Only a few counts were recorded for this clonotype. The chain is built from TRBV7-8 and TRBJ1-5; 7 nucleotides match TRBD1. Germline V gene sequence: CDR1 SGHVS, CDR2 FQNEAQ. CDR3 size: 15 residues. Germline trimming cut 6 bases from V and 5 bases from J; bases unmatched to any gene: 10. Here the CDR3 DNA reads TGTGCCAGCAGGGGGGGGACAGCGAGTTATCAGCCCCAGCATTTT. Translation: CASRGGTASYQPQHF.

A single count supports this clonotype. The chain joins TRBV12-3 or TRBV12-4 to TRBJ2-2; 10 bases agree with TRBD2. The CDR3 runs to 13 residues. Trimming removed 7 bases from V and 8 bases from J; junction bases left unmatched: 4. The CDR3 loop is CASTLLAGGELFF. The CDR3 region has the DNA TGTGCCAGCACCCTACTAGCGGGAGGGGAGCTGTTTTTT.

V usage is TRBV10-3 and J usage is TRBJ1-2, with 7 bases matching TRBD1. Germline V CDR1 and CDR2: ENHRY, SYGVKD. This CDR3 region has 10 residues. The CDR3 sequence: CARRQGFYTF. CDR3 bases: TGTGCTAGGAGACAGGGATTCTACACCTTC.

As to this clonotype: A read error may be the cause here, since a much bigger clone is one base away. CDR3 DNA: TGTGCCAGTCGTAGGGGTACCGGGGGGCTGTTTTTT. It translates to CASRRGTGGLFF. This sequence joins TRBV6-2 or TRBV6-3 and TRBJ2-2, with D possibly being TRBD2 (6 bases). The germline V gene encodes CDR1 MNHEY and CDR2 SVGEGT. The CDR3 runs to 12 residues.

The sample holds a few counts of this clonotype. The V call is TRBV6-2 or TRBV6-3, the J call TRBJ1-5, with a tentative D call TRBD1 (6 bases). The CDR3 sequence is 18 residues long. Between the trimmed V and J ends, which lost 4 bases and 6 bases, there was a span of 25 bases. Germline V gene sequence: CDR1 MNHEY, CDR2 SVGEGT. The CDR3, as DNA: TGTGCCAGCAGTTCAACGATCGGACAGTCGAAGGAGGGTCAGCCCCAGCATTTT. Residues: CASSSTIGQSKEGQPQHF.